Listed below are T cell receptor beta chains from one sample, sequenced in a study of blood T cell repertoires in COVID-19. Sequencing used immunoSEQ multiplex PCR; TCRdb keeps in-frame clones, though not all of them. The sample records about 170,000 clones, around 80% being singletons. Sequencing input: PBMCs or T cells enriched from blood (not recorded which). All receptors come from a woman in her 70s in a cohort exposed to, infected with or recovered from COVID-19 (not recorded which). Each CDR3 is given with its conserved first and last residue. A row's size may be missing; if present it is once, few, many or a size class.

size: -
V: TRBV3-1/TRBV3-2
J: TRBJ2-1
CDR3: CASSLEGGFNEQFF

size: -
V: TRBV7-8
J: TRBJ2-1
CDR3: CASSSSVSLAGGNNEQFF

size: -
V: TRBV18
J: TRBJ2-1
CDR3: CASSLISGSNEQFF

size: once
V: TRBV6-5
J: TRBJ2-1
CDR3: CASTKEQGKFF

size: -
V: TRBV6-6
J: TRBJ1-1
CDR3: CASSYDNREAFF

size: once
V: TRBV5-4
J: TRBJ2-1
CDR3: CASSLGGASSYNEQFF

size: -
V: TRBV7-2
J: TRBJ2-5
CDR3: CASSLARETQYF

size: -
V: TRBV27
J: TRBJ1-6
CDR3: CASSLSGTGDLNSPLHF

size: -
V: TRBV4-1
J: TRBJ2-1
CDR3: CASSQERALAGEYNEQFF

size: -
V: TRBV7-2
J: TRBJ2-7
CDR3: CASSSASRGIEQYF

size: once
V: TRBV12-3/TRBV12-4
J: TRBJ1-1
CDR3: CASRPRWNTEAFF

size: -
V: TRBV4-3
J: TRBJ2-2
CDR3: CASSQGDRGRELFF

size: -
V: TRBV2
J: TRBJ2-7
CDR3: CASSPGQGLGEQYF

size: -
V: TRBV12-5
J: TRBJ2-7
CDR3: CASGPLDSYYEQYF

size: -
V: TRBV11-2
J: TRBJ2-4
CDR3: CASSWVFPGLAGGVAKNIQYF

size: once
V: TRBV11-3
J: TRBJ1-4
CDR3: CASSRHEGATNEKLFF

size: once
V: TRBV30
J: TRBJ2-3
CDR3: CAWSGLVWGTDTQYF

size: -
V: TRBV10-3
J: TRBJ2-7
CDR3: CAISDLYEQYF

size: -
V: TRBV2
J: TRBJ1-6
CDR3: CASSEGWDNRNSPLHF

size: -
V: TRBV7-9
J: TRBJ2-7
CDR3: CASSSTETYEQYF

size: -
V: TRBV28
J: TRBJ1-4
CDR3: CASSFGGSNEKLFF

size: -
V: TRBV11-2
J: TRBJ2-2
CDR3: CASSFGLAGVGGTGELFF

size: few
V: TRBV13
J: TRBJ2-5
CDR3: CASSLGYRWGTTFQETQYF

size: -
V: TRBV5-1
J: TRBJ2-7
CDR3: CASSTVQGAEQYF

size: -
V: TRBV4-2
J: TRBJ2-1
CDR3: CASSQDFGAGGSYNEQFF

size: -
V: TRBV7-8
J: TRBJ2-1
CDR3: CASSPLTGLAHNEQFF

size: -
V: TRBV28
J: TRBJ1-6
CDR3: CASSDRGLSFYNSPLHF

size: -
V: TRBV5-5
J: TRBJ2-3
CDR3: CASSLSGPGTDTQYF

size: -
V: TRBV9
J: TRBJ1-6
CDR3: CASSVGGRHNSPLHF